Following are 7 T cell receptor beta chains from one sample sequenced in a study of T cells in localized non-small cell lung cancer. Sequencing used immunoSEQ multiplex PCR; TCRdb keeps in-frame clones, though not all of them. The sample yields about 33,000 clones, approximately 94% seen once. The sample here was peripheral blood, taken before any cancer treatment. Receptors originate from an older female donor with stage I lung adenocarcinoma.

The rearrangement links TRBV4-2 to TRBJ1-4; a weak D match, TRBD1 (6 bases). CDR1 and CDR2 (germline): LGHNA, YNFKEQ. V lost 0 bases and J lost 8, with 13 bases in between. The CDR3 extends over 15 amino acids. The CDR3 nucleotides are TGTGCCAGCAGCCAAGAGGGACAAGGGGGGGAAAAACTGTTTTTT. Residues: CASSQEGQGGEKLFF.

As regards this clone: The junction does not match germline at one end; this may be a read error. This chain uses TRBV6-1 with TRBJ2-5, with TRBD2 identical over 7 bases. Germline values: CDR1 MNHNS, CDR2 SASEGT. This CDR3 is built from 13 residues. CDR3 coding DNA: TGTGCCAGCAGTGAAGCAGGGAGGGGCCATTTGAACTTC. Amino acids: CASSEAGRGHLNF.

J is TRBJ2-3 and V is TRBV27, with 8 bases identical to TRBD2. Germline CDR1 reads MNHEY; CDR2 reads SMNVEV (reference sequence). CDR3 length: 16 residues. V was clipped by 3 bases and J by 4 bases; unmatched bases: 9. The CDR3 nucleotides read TGTGCCAGCAGTTTGGGAGGACTAGCAGGCCCAGATACGCAGTATTTT. Residues: CASSLGGLAGPDTQYF.

This rearrangement joins TRBV15 to TRBJ2-2, with a possible D match to TRBD1 (6 bases). Germline assignment: CDR1 LNHNV and CDR2 YYDKDF (reference sequence). V shed 8 bases and J shed 0 bases, with 7 bases lying between them. This CDR3 comprises 13 residues. CDR3 in DNA: TGTGCCACCCGGACAGCGAACACCGGGGAGCTGTTTTTT. This translates into CATRTANTGELFF.

V gene TRBV28 combines with J gene TRBJ2-1; 9 bases match TRBD2. The CDR3 consists of 14 residues. Germline-derived CDR1 and CDR2 are MDHEN and SYDVKM. Trimming removed 8 bases from V and 4 bases from J; junction bases left unmatched: 6. The DNA for the CDR3 is TGTGCCAGCCTTCTTAGCGGGGGTTACAATGAGCAGTTCTTC. Protein sequence: CASLLSGGYNEQFF.

This clone appeared once. J is TRBJ1-5 and V is TRBV28; 7 nucleotides line up with TRBD1. The CDR3 has 17 residues. CDR1 and CDR2 from the germline V gene are MDHEN and SYDVKM. J lost 0 bases, V lost 6 bases, and 11 bases had no gene match. CDR3 residues: CASSRQGRGYSNQPQHF. The CDR3 DNA sequence: TGTGCCAGCAGCCGACAGGGTCGGGGCTATAGCAATCAGCCCCAGCATTTT.

V usage is TRBV5-4 and J usage is TRBJ1-2; 9 bases match TRBD1. CDR1 and CDR2 from the germline V gene are SGHNT and YYREEE (reference sequence). This CDR3 has 15 residues. V shed 4 bases and J 3 bases; nucleotides not matched to a gene: 7. CDR3 DNA sequence: TGTGCCAGCAGCCTCCGGGACAGGGATTACTATGGCTACACCTTC. This translates into CASSLRDRDYYGYTF.